This T cell receptor (beta chain) was documented in a study of technical replicates of blood from a handful of donors. Some clones are missing from TCRdb's copy, which holds only in-frame ones; the method was immunoSEQ multiplex PCR. The data hold 75,000 or so clones, with 85% to 95% observed a single time. CDR1 LNHDA and CDR2 SQIVND come from the germline V gene (reference sequence). The CDR3 extends over 13 amino acids. V lost 3 bases to trimming and J lost 8 bases, with 13 bases between them. This sequence joins TRBV19 and TRBJ1-1; possibly TRBD1 for D (6 bases). The sequence derives from a human donor in good health. Sequencing was performed on T cells isolated from PBMCs. CDR3 in amino acids: CASSIALTGEAFF. In DNA, the CDR3 is TGTGCCAGTAGTATTGCCCTAACAGGGGAAGCTTTCTTT.